The rows below give T cell receptor beta chains drawn from one sample of a study of T-cell memory formation after mild COVID-19. TCRdb reprocessed the 5' RACE reads with MiXCR, giving one entry per CDR3 protein. The sample has more than 250,000 distinct CDR3 sequences, around 17% seen once; the top ten hold around a fifth. The specimen sequenced was PBMCs or a T cell subset sorted from them (not recorded which). The receptors originated from a man younger than 35 who had mild COVID-19 (a few samples of this study predate the infection). Cell type and time point are not known. Both conserved end residues are part of each CDR3. The D gene is left open where the match is weak. Clone size is not always given. Where it is, it says once, few, many or a class for expanded clones.

>TRBJ2-7|-|many|TRBV3-1
CASSGPPLYEQYF
TGTGCCAGCAGCGGGCCGCCGCTCTACGAGCAGTACTTC
>TRBJ1-1|-|few|TRBV7-9
CASSYRNDGNTEAFF
TGTGCCAGCAGCTACCGAAATGACGGAAACACTGAAGCTTTCTTT
>TRBJ2-7|-|-|TRBV12-3/TRBV12-4
CASRSHREGEQYF
TGTGCCAGCAGGTCGCACAGGGAAGGCGAGCAGTACTTC
>TRBJ1-6|TRBD1|few|TRBV6-5
CASSLPGGTYSPLHF
TGTGCCAGCAGTTTGCCAGGGGGCACGTATTCACCCCTCCACTTT
>TRBJ2-7|-|-|TRBV7-9
CASSSLMGGLYEQYF
TGTGCCAGCAGCTCCTTGATGGGGGGCTTATACGAGCAGTACTTC
>TRBJ2-3|-|many|TRBV11-2
CASRDRTDTQYF
TGTGCCAGCAGAGACCGAACAGATACGCAGTATTTT
>TRBJ2-1|TRBD1|-|TRBV5-5
CASSFSQGAYNEQFF
TGTGCCAGCAGCTTCAGTCAGGGGGCCTACAATGAGCAGTTCTTC
>TRBJ1-1|-|many|TRBV12-3/TRBV12-4
CASSLNRGTEAFF
TGTGCCAGCAGTTTAAATCGGGGCACTGAAGCTTTCTTT
>TRBJ1-1|-|-|TRBV29-1
CSVEEGPGAEAFF
TGCAGCGTTGAGGAGGGACCGGGCGCTGAAGCTTTCTTT
>TRBJ1-2|TRBD1|few|TRBV7-2
CASSSTHHLGQGFGYTF
TGTGCCAGCAGCTCAACTCACCACCTAGGACAGGGGTTTGGCTACACCTTC
>TRBJ1-5|-|-|TRBV21-1
CASSKKRDPQPQHF
TGTGCCAGCAGCAAAAAGAGGGACCCTCAGCCCCAGCATTTT
>TRBJ2-1|TRBD2|few|TRBV24-1
CATRPRTSGPYNEQFF
TGTGCCACCAGACCTAGGACTAGCGGGCCCTACAATGAGCAGTTCTTC
>TRBJ1-1|-|-|TRBV4-1
CASSQPTGKNTEAFF
TGCGCCAGCAGCCAGCCGACAGGAAAGAACACTGAAGCTTTCTTT
>TRBJ2-7|TRBD2|few|TRBV5-1
CASSGSGGSLSYEQYF
TGCGCCAGCAGCGGCAGCGGGGGCTCGTTAAGTTACGAGCAGTACTTC
>TRBJ1-4|-|few|TRBV18
CASSAGTLYNEKLFF
TGTGCCAGCTCAGCGGGGACATTATATAATGAAAAACTGTTTTTT
>TRBJ1-2|-|-|TRBV5-1
CASSPSLGLFYGYTF
TGCGCCAGCAGCCCCTCCCTGGGACTATTCTATGGCTACACCTTC
>TRBJ2-7|-|few|TRBV3-1
CASSQERGYEQYF
TGTGCCAGCAGCCAAGAAAGAGGCTACGAGCAGTACTTC
>TRBJ1-1|TRBD1|many|TRBV7-6
CASSQGQGKNTEAFF
TGTGCCAGCAGCCAGGGACAGGGGAAGAACACTGAAGCTTTCTTT
>TRBJ2-1|-|few|TRBV7-3
CASSPGPQSSYNEQFF
TGTGCCAGCTCGCCGGGACCCCAGAGCTCCTACAATGAGCAGTTCTTC
>TRBJ2-3|-|many|TRBV7-2
CASRDRDLTDTQYF
TGTGCCAGCAGAGACCGGGACCTCACAGATACGCAGTATTTT
>TRBJ2-4|-|many|TRBV5-1
CASSLYLGTKNIQYF
TGCGCCAGCAGCTTGTATCTGGGCACCAAAAACATTCAGTACTTC
>TRBJ2-3|-|-|TRBV12-3/TRBV12-4
CASSFGRGELDTQYF
TGTGCCAGCAGTTTTGGGCGGGGAGAGTTGGATACGCAGTATTTT
>TRBJ1-2|-|few|TRBV19
CASSAGSYTF
TGTGCCAGTAGTGCCGGTAGTTACACCTTC
>TRBJ2-3|-|few|TRBV14
CASSQGNEDTQYF
TGTGCCAGCAGCCAAGGTAACGAAGATACGCAGTATTTT
>TRBJ2-6|-|few|TRBV2
CASSEGESGANVLTF
TGTGCCAGCAGTGAAGGCGAGTCTGGGGCCAACGTCCTGACTTTC
>TRBJ2-4|-|-|TRBV7-2
CASSLAGGQILAKNIQYF
TGTGCCAGCAGCTTAGCGGGTGGACAAATATTAGCCAAAAACATTCAGTACTTC
>TRBJ2-3|-|-|TRBV7-9
CASSLTGSADTQYF
TGTGCCAGCAGCTTAACGGGGTCGGCAGATACGCAGTATTTT
>TRBJ1-3|TRBD1|-|TRBV14
CASSQGTGAGNTIYF
TGTGCCAGCAGCCAAGGTACAGGGGCTGGAAACACCATATATTTT
>TRBJ2-6|-|many|TRBV7-2
CASSFIRVSSGANVLTF
TGTGCCAGCAGCTTTATTAGGGTTTCCTCTGGGGCCAACGTCCTGACTTTC
>TRBJ1-1|-|few|TRBV6-5
CASSPRLENTEAFF
TGTGCCAGCAGCCCCCGTTTGGAGAACACTGAAGCTTTCTTT
>TRBJ2-3|TRBD2|-|TRBV7-2
CASSSGLAGKTQYF
TGTGCCAGCAGCTCGGGACTAGCGGGGAAGACGCAGTATTTT
>TRBJ1-1|-|-|TRBV7-3
CASSLGSRTEAFF
TGTGCCAGCAGCCTCGGATCAAGGACTGAAGCTTTCTTT
>TRBJ2-1|-|-|TRBV5-6
CASSPRGDEQFF
TGTGCCAGCAGCCCCAGGGGTGATGAGCAGTTCTTC